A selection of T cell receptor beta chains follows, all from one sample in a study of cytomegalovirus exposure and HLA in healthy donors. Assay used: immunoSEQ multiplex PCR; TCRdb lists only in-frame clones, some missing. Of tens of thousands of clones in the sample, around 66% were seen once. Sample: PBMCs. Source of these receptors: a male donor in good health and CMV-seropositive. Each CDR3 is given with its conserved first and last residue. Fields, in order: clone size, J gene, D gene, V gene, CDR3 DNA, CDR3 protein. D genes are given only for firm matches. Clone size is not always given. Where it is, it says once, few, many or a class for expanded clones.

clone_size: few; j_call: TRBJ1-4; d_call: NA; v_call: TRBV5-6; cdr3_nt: TGTGCCAGCAGCTTGGAAAGAGATGAAAAACTGTTTTTT; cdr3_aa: CASSLERDEKLFF
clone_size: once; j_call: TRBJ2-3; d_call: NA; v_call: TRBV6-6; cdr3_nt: TGTGCCAGCAGAGAGCACTTGTCAGATACGCAGTATTTT; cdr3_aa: CASREHLSDTQYF
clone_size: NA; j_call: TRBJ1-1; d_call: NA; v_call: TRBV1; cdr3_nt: TGCACCAGCAGCCTGGCCCGGGGAGGGACTGAAGCTTTCTTT; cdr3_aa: CTSSLARGGTEAFF
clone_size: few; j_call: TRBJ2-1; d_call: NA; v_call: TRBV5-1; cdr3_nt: TGCGCCAGCGGACATTCGGGCGGTAGCTCCTACAATGAGCAGTTCTTC; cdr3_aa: CASGHSGGSSYNEQFF
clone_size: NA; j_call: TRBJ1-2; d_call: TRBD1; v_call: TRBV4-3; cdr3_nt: TGCGCCAGCAGCCAAAAGGGGACTCGGGACAGGGTCTATGGCTACACCTTC; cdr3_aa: CASSQKGTRDRVYGYTF
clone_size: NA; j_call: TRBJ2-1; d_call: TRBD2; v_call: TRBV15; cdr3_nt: TGTGCCACCAGCAGAGAACTAGCGGGAGAGGAGCAGTTCTTC; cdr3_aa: CATSRELAGEEQFF
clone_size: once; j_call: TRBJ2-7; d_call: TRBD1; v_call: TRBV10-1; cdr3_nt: TGCGCCAGCAGTGAGACGACAGGGGTCAACGAGCAGTACTTC; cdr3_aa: CASSETTGVNEQYF
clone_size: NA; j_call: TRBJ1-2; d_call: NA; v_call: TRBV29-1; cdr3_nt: TGCAGCGTGGACTCTGCCTATACTAACTATGGCTACACCTTC; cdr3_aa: CSVDSAYTNYGYTF
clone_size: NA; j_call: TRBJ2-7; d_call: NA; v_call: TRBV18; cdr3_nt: TGTGCCAGCTCACCGACGGGACTGCGCGACGAGCAGTACTTC; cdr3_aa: CASSPTGLRDEQYF
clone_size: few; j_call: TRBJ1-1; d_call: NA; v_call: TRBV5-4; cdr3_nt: TGTGCCAGCAGCTTGGCGCCAGGGTCGACTGAAGCTTTCTTT; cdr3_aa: CASSLAPGSTEAFF
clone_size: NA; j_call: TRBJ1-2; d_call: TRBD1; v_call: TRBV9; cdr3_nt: TGTGCCAGCAGCCCCTACGACAGGGATTGGAACTATGGCTACACCTTC; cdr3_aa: CASSPYDRDWNYGYTF
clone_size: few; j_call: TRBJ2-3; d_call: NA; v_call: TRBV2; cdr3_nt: TGTGCCAGCGGAGGCGGGATCACAGATACGCAGTATTTT; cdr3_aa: CASGGGITDTQYF
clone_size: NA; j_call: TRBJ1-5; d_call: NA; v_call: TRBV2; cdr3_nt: TGTGCCAGCACTATCAGGGATAGCAATCAGCCCCAGCATTTT; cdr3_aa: CASTIRDSNQPQHF
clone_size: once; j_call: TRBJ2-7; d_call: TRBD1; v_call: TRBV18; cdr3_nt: TGTGCCAGCTCACCTGCGGGACAGGGCTCCTACGAGCAGTACTTC; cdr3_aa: CASSPAGQGSYEQYF
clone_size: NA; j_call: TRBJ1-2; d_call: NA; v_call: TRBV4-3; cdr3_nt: TGCGCCAGCAGCCAAAACTTGCCAGGGAGGAACTATGGCTACACCTTC; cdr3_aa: CASSQNLPGRNYGYTF
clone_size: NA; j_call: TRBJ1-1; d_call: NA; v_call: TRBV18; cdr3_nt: TGTGCCAGCTCACCCGTGACAACTAACACTGAAGCTTTCTTT; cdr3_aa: CASSPVTTNTEAFF
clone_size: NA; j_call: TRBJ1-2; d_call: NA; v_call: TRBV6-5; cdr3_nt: TGTGCCAGCAGTTCTCCCGGGACATCTCTCTATGGCTACACCTTC; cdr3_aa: CASSSPGTSLYGYTF
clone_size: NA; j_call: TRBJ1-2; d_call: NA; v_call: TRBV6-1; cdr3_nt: TGTGCCAGCAGCCAGGATCCTAACTATGGCTACACCTTC; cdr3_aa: CASSQDPNYGYTF
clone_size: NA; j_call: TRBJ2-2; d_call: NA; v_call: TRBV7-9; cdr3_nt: TGTGCCAGCAGCTCCCGAGGAGGGGAACAGAACACCGGGGAGCTGTTTTTT; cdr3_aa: CASSSRGGEQNTGELFF
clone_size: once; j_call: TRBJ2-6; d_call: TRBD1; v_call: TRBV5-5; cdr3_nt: TGTGCCAGCAGCTCCGGACAGGGGAACTCTGGGGCCAACGTCCTGACTTTC; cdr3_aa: CASSSGQGNSGANVLTF
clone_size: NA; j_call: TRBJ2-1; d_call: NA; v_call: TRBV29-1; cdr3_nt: TGCAGCGCCGGGGAACGGGTGGGGCAGTTCTTC; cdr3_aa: CSAGERVGQFF
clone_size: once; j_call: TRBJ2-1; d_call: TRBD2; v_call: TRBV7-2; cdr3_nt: TGTGCCAGCAGCCGCAAGGCCACCCGTAGCGGGGGAACCGATGAGCAGTTCTTC; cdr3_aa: CASSRKATRSGGTDEQFF
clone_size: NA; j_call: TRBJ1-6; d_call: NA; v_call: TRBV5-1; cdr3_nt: TGCGCCAGCAGCTTAGACCGGGAAAATAATTCACCCCTCCACTTT; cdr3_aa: CASSLDRENNSPLHF
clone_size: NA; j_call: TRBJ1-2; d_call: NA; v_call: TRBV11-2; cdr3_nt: TGTGCCAGCAGCTTGATTCGGGAGAGCGGCTACACCTTC; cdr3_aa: CASSLIRESGYTF
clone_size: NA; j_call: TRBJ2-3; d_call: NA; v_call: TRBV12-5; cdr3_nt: TGTGCTAGTGGTTGGGCTCCAAGGCCGGATACGCAGTATTTT; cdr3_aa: CASGWAPRPDTQYF
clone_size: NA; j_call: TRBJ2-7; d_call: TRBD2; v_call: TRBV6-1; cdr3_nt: TGTGCCAGCAGTGAAGCTAGCGGGAGTTTCAACGAGCAGTACTTC; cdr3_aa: CASSEASGSFNEQYF
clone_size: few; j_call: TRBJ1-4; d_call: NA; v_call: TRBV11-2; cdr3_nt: TGTGCCAGCAGCTTACAGGGCCAAGGCATAGAAAAACTGTTTTTT; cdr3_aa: CASSLQGQGIEKLFF
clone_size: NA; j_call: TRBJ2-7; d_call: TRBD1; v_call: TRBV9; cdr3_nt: TGTGCCAGCAGTTTAGCCGGGACAGGGGTCGAGCAGTACTTC; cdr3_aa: CASSLAGTGVEQYF
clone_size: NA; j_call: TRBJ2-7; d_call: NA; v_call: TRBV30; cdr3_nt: TGTGCCTGGGCTAGACGCCCAGGGCGCCCTACGATGGAGCAGTACTTC; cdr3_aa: CAWARRPGRPTMEQYF